The rows below give T cell receptor beta chains drawn from one sample of a study of human T cells and chemical hapten exposure. Using its own MiXCR run on the RACE reads, TCRdb lists one record per CDR3 protein. The sample lists around 120,000 distinct CDR3 sequences, 9.5% to 13% occurring once. Here the sequenced sample was whole blood, taken in connection with sensitization to the hapten diphenylcyclopropenone (DPC). These receptors were collected from a woman in her 50s with alopecia areata. Some clones in this sample may be carry-over from other donors' samples. Each CDR3 is given with its conserved first and last residue. A D gene is named only where the DNA matches it firmly. For some rows the clone size is stated as once, few or many, or as a class when expanded; others skip it.

v_gene	abundance	d_gene	j_gene	CDR3aa	CDR3nt
TRBV2	NA	NA	TRBJ1-2	CASKTETGNYGYTF	TGTGCCAGCAAGACTGAGACAGGCAACTATGGCTACACCTTC
TRBV11-1	few	NA	TRBJ1-1	CASSLAQAEAFF	TGTGCCAGCAGCTTGGCTCAGGCTGAAGCTTTCTTT
TRBV12-3/TRBV12-4	few	NA	TRBJ2-7	CASSALDTRGEQYF	TGTGCCAGCAGCGCCCTGGACACCCGGGGCGAGCAGTACTTC
TRBV12-3/TRBV12-4	NA	NA	TRBJ1-4	CASTRDLNEKLFF	TGTGCCAGCACCCGGGACCTCAATGAAAAACTGTTTTTT
TRBV10-3	NA	NA	TRBJ2-2	CAISGNTNTGELFF	TGTGCCATCAGTGGGAACACGAACACCGGGGAGCTGTTTTTT
TRBV6-5	NA	TRBD1	TRBJ1-6	CASSFGTGGNSPLHF	TGTGCCAGCAGTTTCGGGACAGGCGGCAATTCACCCCTCCACTTT
TRBV11-2	NA	NA	TRBJ2-3	CASSSYEFSTQYF	TGTGCCAGCAGCTCATACGAGTTTAGTACGCAGTATTTT
TRBV5-1	many	NA	TRBJ2-7	CASSFGQSYEQYF	TGCGCCAGCAGCTTTGGGCAGTCCTACGAGCAGTACTTC
TRBV11-1	NA	NA	TRBJ2-1	CASSLSSREQFF	TGTGCCAGCAGCTTGAGTTCGCGGGAACAGTTCTTC
TRBV4-1	NA	TRBD1	TRBJ2-5	CASSQDRDRDEETQYF	TGCGCCAGCAGCCAAGACCGGGACAGGGACGAAGAGACCCAGTACTTC
TRBV28	many	NA	TRBJ2-7	CASSYGVYEQYF	TGTGCCAGCAGCTACGGCGTCTACGAGCAGTACTTC
TRBV28	NA	TRBD1	TRBJ1-5	CASSGTGNSNQPQHF	TGTGCCAGCAGCGGGACAGGCAACAGCAATCAGCCCCAGCATTTT
TRBV18	NA	NA	TRBJ1-3	CASSPGTAPSGNTIYF	TGTGCCAGCTCACCCGGGACGGCTCCCTCTGGAAACACCATATATTTT
TRBV28	NA	TRBD1	TRBJ1-2	CASRLQGADYGYTF	TGTGCCAGCAGACTCCAGGGGGCTGACTATGGCTACACCTTC
TRBV5-1	few	TRBD2	TRBJ2-3	CASSLSGRPTTDTQYF	TGCGCCAGCAGCTTGAGCGGGAGGCCCACCACAGATACGCAGTATTTT
TRBV28	NA	NA	TRBJ1-6	CASSGGSSYNSPLHF	TGTGCCAGCAGTGGCGGAAGCTCCTATAATTCACCCCTCCACTTT
TRBV7-8	NA	TRBD1	TRBJ1-5	CASSSDRVSVNSNQPQHF	TGTGCCAGCAGTTCGGACAGGGTGTCCGTTAATAGCAATCAGCCCCAGCATTTT
TRBV6-6	few	TRBD1	TRBJ2-3	CASERDRDTDTQYF	TGTGCCAGCGAAAGGGACAGAGACACAGATACGCAGTATTTT
TRBV29-1	many	NA	TRBJ1-5	CSVVGDNQPQHF	TGCAGCGTTGTCGGGGACAATCAGCCCCAGCATTTT
TRBV5-1	few	NA	TRBJ1-1	CASSDGVTGLAEAFF	TGCGCCAGCAGCGATGGTGTAACAGGGCTGGCTGAAGCTTTCTTT
TRBV5-5	many	NA	TRBJ2-7	CASSQIMGAGSEQYF	TGTGCCAGCAGCCAAATCATGGGGGCAGGCAGCGAGCAGTACTTC
TRBV2	few	NA	TRBJ2-1	CAGGRETGLRVF	TGTGCCGGCGGTCGAGAGACAGGACTCCGGGTCTTC
TRBV7-2	many	TRBD1	TRBJ1-1	CASRPKTGSGTEAFF	TGTGCCAGCAGACCGAAGACAGGGTCGGGCACTGAAGCTTTCTTT
TRBV5-6	few	NA	TRBJ1-1	CASSKRGANTEAFF	TGTGCCAGCAGCAAGCGGGGAGCTAACACTGAAGCTTTCTTT
TRBV12-3/TRBV12-4	NA	NA	TRBJ1-3	CASSPHSPGNTIYF	TGTGCCAGCAGCCCCCACAGTCCTGGAAACACCATATATTTT
TRBV25-1	few	NA	TRBJ1-4	CASSLLEKLFF	TGTGCCAGCAGTCTGCTAGAAAAACTGTTTTTT
TRBV25-1	NA	NA	TRBJ2-3	CASSEGGTDTQYF	TGTGCCAGCAGTGAGGGCGGGACAGATACGCAGTATTTT
TRBV4-3	NA	NA	TRBJ1-4	CASSQGLGTFNEKLFF	TGCGCCAGCAGCCAAGGCTTGGGGACATTTAATGAAAAACTGTTTTTT
TRBV10-3	few	TRBD1	TRBJ2-7	CAISPLSGTGGYYEQYF	TGTGCCATCAGTCCTTTGAGCGGGACAGGGGGATACTACGAGCAGTACTTC
TRBV19	many	NA	TRBJ2-2	CASSKADNTGELFF	TGTGCCAGTAGTAAGGCAGATAACACCGGGGAGCTGTTTTTT
TRBV27	few	NA	TRBJ1-1	CASRLGQGNTEAFF	TGTGCCAGCAGATTGGGACAAGGGAACACTGAAGCTTTCTTT
TRBV10-1	NA	TRBD1	TRBJ2-2	CASSEFGQGHSGELFF	TGCGCCAGCAGTGAGTTTGGACAGGGCCATAGCGGGGAGCTGTTTTTT
TRBV3-1	few	NA	TRBJ2-1	CASSQTYEQFF	TGTGCCAGCAGCCAAACTTATGAGCAGTTCTTC
TRBV28	many	NA	TRBJ2-1	CASSQYFGAGRNNEQFF	TGTGCCAGCAGTCAGTACTTTGGGGCGGGGCGGAACAATGAGCAGTTCTTC
TRBV3-1	few	NA	TRBJ2-1	CASSQVLARQFF	TGTGCCAGCAGCCAAGTACTAGCCCGACAGTTCTTC
TRBV7-9	many	NA	TRBJ2-3	CASSLVGPSSADTQYF	TGTGCCAGCAGCCTCGTCGGGCCTAGCTCGGCAGATACGCAGTATTTT
TRBV12-3/TRBV12-4	few	NA	TRBJ2-3	CASRPLDLSSTDTQYF	TGTGCCAGCCGTCCCCTGGACTTATCTAGCACAGATACGCAGTATTTT
TRBV4-2	few	TRBD1	TRBJ1-1	CASSHKTGARTEAFF	TGTGCCAGCAGCCATAAGACAGGGGCCCGCACTGAAGCTTTCTTT
TRBV6-2/TRBV6-3	few	NA	TRBJ1-2	CASSLPRWGSYGYTF	TGTGCCAGCAGTCTCCCCCGGTGGGGGTCCTATGGCTACACCTTC
TRBV28	few	TRBD1	TRBJ2-7	CASSFPAGTGGAHTYEQYF	TGTGCCAGCAGTTTTCCTGCCGGGACAGGGGGCGCCCATACGTACGAGCAGTACTTC
TRBV29-1	few	NA	TRBJ2-3	CSVRRGRNTDTQYF	TGCAGCGTACGAAGGGGCAGGAACACAGATACGCAGTATTTT
TRBV18	NA	TRBD1	TRBJ1-4	CASSPGQGSKPLFF	TGTGCCAGCTCACCGGGACAGGGGTCCAAACCTCTGTTTTTT
TRBV7-2	many	TRBD2	TRBJ2-1	CASSFRTSGRRSNEQFF	TGTGCCAGCAGCTTCAGGACTAGCGGGAGGCGGAGCAATGAGCAGTTCTTC
TRBV7-9	NA	TRBD1	TRBJ2-2	CASSLGQAANTGELFF	TGTGCCAGCAGCTTGGGACAGGCGGCGAACACCGGGGAGCTGTTTTTT
TRBV6-5	many	TRBD1	TRBJ2-7	CASSGTGQPYEQYF	TGTGCCAGCAGTGGAACGGGACAGCCCTACGAGCAGTACTTC
TRBV28	many	NA	TRBJ2-2	CASSFWRADTGELFF	TGTGCCAGCAGTTTTTGGAGGGCCGACACCGGGGAGCTGTTTTTT
TRBV3-1	many	TRBD1	TRBJ2-2	CASWPSDRGISGELFF	TGTGCCAGCTGGCCTTCGGACAGGGGAATATCCGGGGAGCTGTTTTTT
TRBV28	NA	TRBD2	TRBJ2-1	CASSALGVAGLTEQFF	TGTGCCAGCAGTGCCTTGGGGGTAGCGGGGTTAACTGAGCAGTTCTTC
TRBV12-3/TRBV12-4	NA	NA	TRBJ2-4	CASSSSGTESIQYF	TGTGCCAGCAGTTCGAGCGGGACAGAGAGCATTCAGTACTTC
TRBV6-6	NA	NA	TRBJ1-6	CASSWDARTSPLHF	TGTGCCAGCAGTTGGGACGCCCGAACTTCACCCCTCCACTTT
TRBV5-5	few	NA	TRBJ1-4	CASSPAGGNLNEKLFF	TGTGCCAGCAGTCCCGCCGGAGGGAACCTTAATGAAAAACTGTTTTTT
TRBV21-1	many	NA	TRBJ2-7	CASSKGRGEAQSYEQYF	TGTGCCAGCAGCAAAGGGCGGGGGGAAGCCCAATCCTACGAGCAGTACTTC
TRBV6-1	NA	NA	TRBJ1-6	CASSERGAYNSPLHF	TGTGCCAGCAGTGAAAGGGGAGCCTATAATTCACCCCTCCACTTT
TRBV7-9	many	NA	TRBJ1-5	CASSLALADGNQPQHF	TGTGCCAGCAGCTTAGCGCTGGCAGATGGCAATCAGCCCCAGCATTTT
TRBV4-3	NA	TRBD1	TRBJ2-7	CASSQDQFTGTVTYEQYF	TGCGCCAGCAGCCAAGATCAATTTACGGGGACAGTAACCTACGAGCAGTACTTC
TRBV6-6	few	NA	TRBJ1-5	CASSYSGGENQPQHF	TGTGCCAGCAGTTACTCCGGGGGCGAGAATCAGCCCCAGCATTTT
TRBV6-5	NA	NA	TRBJ1-4	CASSMTREEKLFF	TGTGCCAGCAGTATGACCCGAGAGGAAAAACTGTTTTTT